The 15 T cell receptor beta chains given below trace back to one sample, sequenced in a study of blood T cell repertoires in COVID-19. Measured with immunoSEQ multiplex PCR; TCRdb has only the in-frame clones, and not every one. The sample has some 200,000 clones, around 81% seen once; the top ten hold 4.5% to 7%. Sequenced material: peripheral blood. These receptor sequences come from a woman in her 70s with acute or convalescent COVID-19.

This clone was observed a handful of times. This chain uses TRBV6-5 with TRBJ1-1; no clear D gene. V was cut by 6 bases and J by 4 bases, with 12 bases left in between. This CDR3 has 13 amino acids. Germline V CDR1 and CDR2: MNHEY, SVGAGI. The CDR3 nucleotides read TGTGCCAGCAGACTTCCGGGGAGCACTGAAGCTTTCTTT. Translating it yields CASRLPGSTEAFF.

The CDR3, as DNA: TGTGCCAGCAGCGACCCTGGAGGGCGGAATATAAATACGCAGTATTTT. Translation gives CASSDPGGRNINTQYF. The J gene is TRBJ2-3, the V gene TRBV25-1; D is possibly TRBD2 (6 bases). This CDR3 region has 16 residues. The V gene lost 6 bases and the J gene lost 7 bases, with 23 bases spanning the gap. From germline, CDR1 is MGHDK and CDR2 SYGVNS. The whole variable domain, remainder taken from reference TRBV25-1 and TRBJ2-3, is EADIYQTPRYLVIGTGKKITLECSQTMGHDKMYWYQQDPGMELHLIHYSYGVNSTEKGDLSSESTVSRIRTEHFPLTLESARPSHTSQYLCASSDPGGRNINTQYFGPGTRLTVL.

The chain has TRBV3-1 (or the pseudogene TRBV3-2) and TRBJ2-1; D unresolved. The V gene's germline CDR1 is LGHDT and CDR2 YNNKEL (reference sequence). The germline V and J ends were trimmed by 11 bases and 7 bases, with 18 bases remaining between them. The CDR3 totals 13 residues. CDR3 DNA sequence: TGTGCCTCTAGTCGGCTATCTGTTAATGAGCAGTTCTTC. It codes for CASSRLSVNEQFF.

The V gene is TRBV6-6, the J gene TRBJ1-2; D call uncertain. The CDR3 runs to 15 residues. V lost 4 bases and J 8 bases, leaving 20 bases between the germline ends. Germline lookup yields CDR1 MNHNY and CDR2 SVGAGI (reference sequence). The CDR3 nucleotides read TGTGCCAGCAGTTTCCCCGGGGAGGGTGCGGAGGGCTACACCTTC. This encodes CASSFPGEGAEGYTF.

The chain recombines TRBV7-8 with TRBJ1-4, with D uncertain. In germline, CDR1 is SGHVS, CDR2 FQNEAQ. V lost 5 bases, J lost 11 bases, and 18 bases lay in between. The CDR3 spans 14 residues. The CDR3 reads CASSTRPEGSKLFF. DNA for the CDR3: TGTGCCAGCAGCACCCGCCCGGAGGGTTCCAAACTGTTTTTT.

The V and J genes are TRBV5-6 and TRBJ2-1; 8 nucleotides line up with TRBD2. The junction had 3 bases not matched to a gene; V was cut back by 3 bases and J by 4 bases. CDR1 SGHDT and CDR2 YYEEEE come from the germline V gene. This CDR3 region has 14 residues. CDR3 nucleotide sequence: TGTGCCAGCAGCTGGACTAGCCGATACAATGAGCAGTTCTTC. Translated: CASSWTSRYNEQFF.

V gene TRBV2 combines with J gene TRBJ2-2; D may be TRBD1 (6 bases). The CDR3 is 14 amino acids. Deletions cut 6 bases from V and 7 bases from J, with 15 bases between. Germline V lookup: CDR1 SNHLY, CDR2 FYNNEI. The CDR3 reads CASRVQGAVGELFF. The CDR3 coding sequence is TGTGCCAGCAGAGTACAGGGTGCGGTCGGGGAGCTGTTTTTT.

The CDR3 nucleotides are TGTGCCAGCTCACTCACAGGGTTCACTGAAGCTTTCTTT. Translation: CASSLTGFTEAFF. This chain uses TRBV18 with TRBJ1-1, with TRBD1 as a possible D gene (6 bases). CDR1 and CDR2 from the germline V gene are KGHSH and LQKENI. Trimming left V 4 bases short and J 4 bases short, with 10 bases between. CDR3 length: 13 amino acids.

This chain's CDR3 is CASSQIPGQSSYEQYF. The CDR3 DNA sequence: TGTGCCAGCAGCCAGATACCGGGACAGAGCTCCTACGAGCAGTACTTC. The chain employs TRBV7-9 and TRBJ2-7; 7 nucleotides align to TRBD1. Trimming at V came to 5 bases and at J to 0 bases, leaving 10 bases not matched to a gene. Germline CDR1 reads SEHNR; CDR2 reads FQNEAQ (reference sequence). This CDR3 has 16 residues. The variable domain in full, with the rest retrieved from reference TRBV7-9 and TRBJ2-7, is DTGVSQNPRHKITKRGQNVTFRCDPISEHNRLYWYRQTLGQGPEFLTYFQNEAQLEKSRLLSDRFSAERPKGSFSTLEIQRTEQGDSAMYLCASSQIPGQSSYEQYFGPGTRLTVT.

The gene calls are TRBV18 and TRBJ1-1, with D possibly TRBD1 on 6 matching bases. V shed 3 bases and J shed 3 bases, with 11 bases lying between them. Germline-derived CDR1 and CDR2 are KGHSH and LQKENI. The CDR3 sequence is 14 residues long. DNA of the CDR3: TGTGCCAGCTCACCCACAGGGAAAGACACTGAAGCTTTCTTT. Translated, it gives CASSPTGKDTEAFF.

The genes are TRBV11-2 and TRBJ2-5, with D perhaps TRBD2 (6 bases). Germline CDR1 is SGHAT and CDR2 is FQNNGV. V was cut by 0 bases and J by 5 bases, with 13 bases left in between. CDR3 length: 15 residues. CDR3 DNA: TGTGCCAGCAGCTTAGAGCCTAGCGAGGGGGAGACCCAGTACTTC. Translating it yields CASSLEPSEGETQYF.

The chain has TRBV28 and TRBJ1-1, with 7 positions matching TRBD1. Losses at the gene ends were 6 bases for V and 1 base for J; bases not matched to a gene: 8. Germline V gene lookup returns CDR1 MDHEN and CDR2 SYDVKM. The CDR3 extends over 15 amino acids. In DNA form, the CDR3 reads TGTGCCAGCAGACGATTGGGACAGCCGAACACTGAAGCTTTCTTT. It is translated as CASRRLGQPNTEAFF.

This chain links TRBV19 with TRBJ1-4; TRBD1 aligns across 9 bases. CDR3 length: 15 residues. Germline values: CDR1 LNHDA, CDR2 SQIVND (reference sequence). After removal of 8 bases from V and 4 bases from J, the junction contained 8 bases not matched to a gene. Written as DNA, the CDR3 is TGTGCCAGTTCGCAGGACAGGGGACGTAATGAAAAACTGTTTTTT. This translates into CASSQDRGRNEKLFF.

The rearrangement uses TRBV6-6 and TRBJ2-2; 8 bases match TRBD2. The trim removed 5 bases at V and 1 base at J, leaving 6 bases unmatched. Germline V gene data show CDR1 as MNHNY and CDR2 as SVGAGI (reference sequence). The CDR3 contains 16 residues. CDR3 protein: CASSPPGLGNTGELFF. CDR3 nucleotides: TGTGCCAGCAGTCCTCCGGGACTAGGGAACACCGGGGAGCTGTTTTTT.

V usage is TRBV5-1 and J usage is TRBJ2-2, with unresolved D. The germline V and J ends were trimmed by 1 base and 8 bases, with 15 bases remaining between them. CDR1 is SGHRS, CDR2 YFSETQ, per germline. The CDR3 length is 15 residues. CDR3 sequence (DNA): TGCGCCAGCAGCTTGTCAACAAGAAGCGCGGGGGAGCTGTTTTTT. Its translation: CASSLSTRSAGELFF.